This T cell receptor beta chain was sequenced in a study of blood T cell repertoires in COVID-19. Study-wide context: T cells, B-cell-depleted T cells, or PBMCs supplied cDNA or gDNA.

Using immunoSEQ multiplex PCR, the repertoire was profiled, and TCRdb retains in-frame clones only, with some absent. The data contain approximately 240,000 clones, around 90% of them seen just once; the ten biggest clones take up about 6%. The CDR3 sequence is 17 residues long. With 4 bases clipped from V and 1 base from J, the junction kept 8 bases outside the gene matches. From germline, CDR1 is LGHNA and CDR2 YSLEER. The gene calls are TRBV4-3 and TRBJ1-2, with 11 bases aligning to TRBD1. The specimen sequenced was PBMCs or T cells enriched from blood (not recorded which). The sequence derives from a woman aged 25 to 39 with acute COVID-19. CDR3 sequence reads: CASSPRDRGELNYGYTF. CDR3 bases: TGCGCCAGCAGCCCTCGGGACAGGGGGGAACTTAACTATGGCTACACCTTC.